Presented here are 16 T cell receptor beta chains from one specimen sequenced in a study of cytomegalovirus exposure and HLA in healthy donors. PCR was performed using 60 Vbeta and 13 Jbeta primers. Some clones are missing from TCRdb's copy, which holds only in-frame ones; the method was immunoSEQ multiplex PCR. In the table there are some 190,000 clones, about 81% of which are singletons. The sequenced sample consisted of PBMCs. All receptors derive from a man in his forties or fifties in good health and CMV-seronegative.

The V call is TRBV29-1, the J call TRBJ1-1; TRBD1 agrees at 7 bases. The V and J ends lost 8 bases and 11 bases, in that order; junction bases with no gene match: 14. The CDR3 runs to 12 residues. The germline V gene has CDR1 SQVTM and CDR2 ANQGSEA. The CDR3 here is CSFRQQGFMAFF. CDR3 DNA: TGCAGCTTTCGTCAACAGGGGTTTATGGCTTTCTTT.

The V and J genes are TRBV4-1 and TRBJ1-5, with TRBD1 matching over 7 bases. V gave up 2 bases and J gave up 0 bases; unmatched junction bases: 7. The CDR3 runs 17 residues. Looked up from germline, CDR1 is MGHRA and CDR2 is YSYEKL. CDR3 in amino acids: CASSQMTGRGSNQPQHF. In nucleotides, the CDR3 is TGCGCCAGCAGCCAAATGACAGGGAGAGGTAGCAATCAGCCCCAGCATTTT.

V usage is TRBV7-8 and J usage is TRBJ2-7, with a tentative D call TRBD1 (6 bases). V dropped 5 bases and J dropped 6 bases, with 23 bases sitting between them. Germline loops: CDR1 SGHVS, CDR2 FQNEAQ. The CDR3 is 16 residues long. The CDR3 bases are TGTGCCAGCAGCCCGCCCGCCGGCAGGGGATTAGGCGAGCAGTACTTC. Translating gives CASSPPAGRGLGEQYF. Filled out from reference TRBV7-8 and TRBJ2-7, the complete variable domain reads GAGVSQSPRYKVAKRGQDVALRCDPISGHVSLFWYQQALGQGPEFLTYFQNEAQLDKSGLPSDRFFAERPEGSVSTLKIQRTQQEDSAVYLCASSPPAGRGLGEQYFGPGTRLTVT.

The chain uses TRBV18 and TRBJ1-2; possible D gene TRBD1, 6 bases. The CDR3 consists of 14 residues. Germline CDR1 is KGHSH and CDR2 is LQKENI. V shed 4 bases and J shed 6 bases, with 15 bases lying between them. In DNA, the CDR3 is TGTGCCAGCTCACACCCCGGACAGAGTAATGGCTACACCTTC. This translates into CASSHPGQSNGYTF. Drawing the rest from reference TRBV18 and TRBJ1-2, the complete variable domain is NAGVMQNPRHLVRRRGQEARLRCSPMKGHSHVYWYRQLPEEGLKFMVYLQKENIIDESGMPKERFSAEFPKEGPSILRIQQVVRGDSAAYFCASSHPGQSNGYTFGSGTRLTVV.

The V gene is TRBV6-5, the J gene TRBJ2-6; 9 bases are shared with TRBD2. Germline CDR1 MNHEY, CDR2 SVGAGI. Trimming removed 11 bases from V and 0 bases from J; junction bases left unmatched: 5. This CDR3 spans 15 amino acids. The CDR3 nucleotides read TGTGCCCGCGGGGGGGAGAGCTCTGGGGCCAACGTCCTGACTTTC. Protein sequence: CARGGESSGANVLTF.

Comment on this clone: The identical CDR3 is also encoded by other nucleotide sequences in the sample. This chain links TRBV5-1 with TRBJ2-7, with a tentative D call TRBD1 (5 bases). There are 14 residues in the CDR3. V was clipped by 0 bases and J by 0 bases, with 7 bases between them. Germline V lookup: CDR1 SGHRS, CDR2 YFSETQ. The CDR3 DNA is TGCGCCAGCAGCTTGGGGGGCGACTCCTACGAGCAGTACTTC. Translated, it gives CASSLGGDSYEQYF. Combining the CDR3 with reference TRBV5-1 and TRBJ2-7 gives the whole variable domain KAGVTQTPRYLIKTRGQQVTLSCSPISGHRSVSWYQQTPGQGLQFLFEYFSETQRNKGNFPGRFSGRQFSNSRSEMNVSTLELGDSALYLCASSLGGDSYEQYFGPGTRLTVT.

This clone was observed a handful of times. CDR3 in DNA: TGTGCCAGCCTGACAGGGACTAACACTGAAGCTTTCTTT. Translation gives CASLTGTNTEAFF. V is TRBV2 and J is TRBJ1-1; TRBD1 matches 7 bases. Looked up from germline, CDR1 is SNHLY and CDR2 is FYNNEI. V lost 8 bases, J lost 2 bases, and 5 bases stayed unmatched. The CDR3 runs to 13 residues. The variable domain in full, completed from reference TRBV2 and TRBJ1-1, reads EPEVTQTPSHQVTQMGQEVILRCVPISNHLYFYWYRQILGQKVEFLVSFYNNEISEKSEIFDDQFSVERPDGSNFTLKIRSTKLEDSAMYFCASLTGTNTEAFFGQGTRLTVV.

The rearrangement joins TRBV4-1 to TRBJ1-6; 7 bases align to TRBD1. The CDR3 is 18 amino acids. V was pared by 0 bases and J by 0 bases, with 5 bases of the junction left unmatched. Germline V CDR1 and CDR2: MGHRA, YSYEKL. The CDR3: CASSQDKTGPSYNSPLHF. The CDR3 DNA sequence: TGCGCCAGCAGCCAAGATAAGACAGGGCCCTCCTATAATTCACCCCTCCACTTT.

This CDR3 reads CATSRDPTLAASKNIQYF. CDR3 DNA: TGTGCCACCAGCAGAGATCCGACACTAGCGGCCTCCAAAAACATTCAGTACTTC. The chain combines TRBV15 with TRBJ2-4, with 8 bases matching TRBD2. This CDR3 region has 18 residues. Germline CDR1 LNHNV, CDR2 YYDKDF (reference sequence). Unmatched junction bases numbered 9, after V lost 0 bases and J lost 2 bases.

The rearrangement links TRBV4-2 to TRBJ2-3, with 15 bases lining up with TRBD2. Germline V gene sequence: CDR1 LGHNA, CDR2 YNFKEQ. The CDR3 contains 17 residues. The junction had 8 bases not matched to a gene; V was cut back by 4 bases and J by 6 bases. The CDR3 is CASSPRTSGRAGDTQYF. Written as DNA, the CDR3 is TGTGCCAGCAGCCCGAGGACTAGCGGGAGGGCCGGGGATACGCAGTATTTT.

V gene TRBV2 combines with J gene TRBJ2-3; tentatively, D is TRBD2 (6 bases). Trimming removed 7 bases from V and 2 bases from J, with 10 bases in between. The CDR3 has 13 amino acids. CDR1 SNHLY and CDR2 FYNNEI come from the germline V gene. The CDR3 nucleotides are TGTGCCAGCATGCGGGGCGACACAGATACGCAGTATTTT. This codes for CASMRGDTDTQYF.

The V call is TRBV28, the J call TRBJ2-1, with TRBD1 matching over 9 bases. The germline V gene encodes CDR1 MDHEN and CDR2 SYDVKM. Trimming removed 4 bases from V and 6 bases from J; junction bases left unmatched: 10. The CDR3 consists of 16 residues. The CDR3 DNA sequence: TGTGCCAGCAGTTCACTACGGACAGGGGCCGCCAATGAGCAGTTCTTC. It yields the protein CASSSLRTGAANEQFF.

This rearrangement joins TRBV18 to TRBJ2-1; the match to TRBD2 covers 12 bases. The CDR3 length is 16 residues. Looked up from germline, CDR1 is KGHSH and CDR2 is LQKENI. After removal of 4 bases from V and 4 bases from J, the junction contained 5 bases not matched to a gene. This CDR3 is CASSRRTSGAYNEQFF. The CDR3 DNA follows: TGTGCCAGCTCACGTCGGACTAGCGGGGCATACAATGAGCAGTTCTTC.

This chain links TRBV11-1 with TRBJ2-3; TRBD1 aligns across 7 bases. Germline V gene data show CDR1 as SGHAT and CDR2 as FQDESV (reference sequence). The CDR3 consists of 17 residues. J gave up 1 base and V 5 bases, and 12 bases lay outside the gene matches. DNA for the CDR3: TGTGCCAGCAGCCACTTGGGGCAGGGGGTAGGCACAGATACGCAGTATTTT. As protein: CASSHLGQGVGTDTQYF.

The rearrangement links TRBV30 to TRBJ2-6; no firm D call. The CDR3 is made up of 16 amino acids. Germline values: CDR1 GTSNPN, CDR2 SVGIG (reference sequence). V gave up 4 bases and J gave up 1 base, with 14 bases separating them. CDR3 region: CAWMLPRVSGANVLTF. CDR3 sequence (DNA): TGTGCCTGGATGCTGCCTCGAGTATCTGGGGCCAACGTCCTGACTTTC.

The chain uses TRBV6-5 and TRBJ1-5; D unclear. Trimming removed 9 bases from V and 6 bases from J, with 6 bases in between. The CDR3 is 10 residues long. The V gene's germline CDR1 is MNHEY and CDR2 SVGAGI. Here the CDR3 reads CASGSQPQHF. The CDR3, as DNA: TGTGCCAGTGGGAGTCAGCCCCAGCATTTT.